A selection of T cell receptor beta chains follows, all from one sample in a study of blood T cells in healthy people across ages. TCRdb re-called the 5' RACE reads with MiXCR, one entry per CDR3 protein. The sample yields fewer than 700,000 distinct CDR3 sequences, approximately 40% seen once. Material for sequencing was blood. These receptors were obtained from an older man in good health. Each CDR3 is given with its conserved first and last residue. A D gene is named only where the DNA matches it firmly. Part of the rows lack a size; the others show once, few, many or a class for expanded clones.

j_call,v_call,clone_size,d_call,cdr3_aa,cdr3_nt
TRBJ2-7,TRBV20-1,-,TRBD2,CSASRGGLVGSYNEQYF,TGCAGTGCTAGTCGCGGGGGGTTGGTGGGCTCCTACAATGAGCAGTACTTC
TRBJ2-7,TRBV7-2,few,TRBD1,CASSSGQATYEQYF,TGTGCCAGCAGCTCCGGACAGGCAACCTACGAGCAGTACTTC
TRBJ1-2,TRBV3-1,-,TRBD1,CASSHRDRVGYTF,TGCGCCAGCAGCCACCGTGACAGGGTTGGCTACACCTTC
TRBJ2-1,TRBV28,many,-,CASSLWASYNEQFF,TGTGCCAGCAGTTTATGGGCGTCGTACAATGAGCAGTTCTTC
TRBJ1-1,TRBV20-1,-,TRBD1,CSASRDRGLSTEAFF,TGCAGTGCTAGCCGGGACAGGGGGCTGAGCACTGAAGCTTTCTTT
TRBJ2-7,TRBV29-1,few,TRBD1,CAGTDPYEQYF,TGTGCCGGGACAGATCCCTACGAGCAGTACTTC
TRBJ2-2,TRBV5-1,-,TRBD1,CASMDRGGTGELFF,TGCGCCAGCATGGACAGGGGAGGCACCGGGGAGCTGTTTTTT
TRBJ1-5,TRBV19,-,-,CASSIGGAWPQHF,TGTGCCAGTAGTATCGGGGGTGCCTGGCCCCAGCATTTT
TRBJ2-7,TRBV18,-,-,CASSPGSPSYEQYF,TGTGCCAGCTCACCGGGCAGCCCATCCTACGAGCAGTACTTC
TRBJ1-6,TRBV6-6,few,TRBD1,CASSSGQSTSPLHF,TGTGCCAGCAGCTCGGGACAGAGTACTTCACCCCTCCACTTT
TRBJ1-6,TRBV5-1,once,-,CASSLESPTYNSPLHF,TGCGCCAGCAGCTTGGAGAGCCCGACATATAATTCACCCCTCCACTTT
TRBJ2-7,TRBV7-2,-,-,CASSHRPLPNEQYF,TGTGCCAGCAGCCACCGACCCCTCCCGAACGAGCAGTACTTC
TRBJ2-7,TRBV29-1,few,TRBD2,CSVGSQREAFEQYF,TGCAGCGTTGGGTCCCAGCGGGAGGCATTCGAGCAGTACTTC
TRBJ1-2,TRBV7-9,many,TRBD1,CASSSGLGQGVYGYTF,TGTGCCAGCAGCTCAGGCCTGGGACAGGGGGTGTATGGCTACACCTTC
TRBJ2-7,TRBV12-5,many,-,CASGLVPDSYEQYF,TGTGCTAGTGGTTTGGTGCCCGACTCCTACGAGCAGTACTTC
TRBJ2-1,TRBV20-1,-,TRBD2,CSATGTSGRNEQFF,TGCAGTGCCACCGGGACTAGCGGGAGGAATGAGCAGTTCTTC
TRBJ2-7,TRBV7-2,once,TRBD2,CASSFSGTSGSLSCEQYF,TGTGCCAGCAGCTTCTCCGGGACTAGCGGGAGCCTCTCCTGCGAGCAGTACTTC
TRBJ2-5,TRBV6-5,-,-,CASTGTSVETQYF,TGTGCCTCTACCGGGACTTCCGTAGAGACCCAGTACTTC
TRBJ2-2,TRBV24-1,few,-,CATSDRQPVNTGELFF,TGTGCCACCAGTGATCGACAGCCGGTGAACACCGGGGAGCTGTTTTTT
TRBJ2-5,TRBV6-6,few,-,CASSRIVHNEQYF,TGTGCCAGCAGTAGAATTGTCCACAATGAGCAGTACTTC
TRBJ1-4,TRBV12-3/TRBV12-4,few,-,CASSPTGFNEKLFF,TGTGCCAGCAGTCCAACAGGGTTTAATGAAAAACTGTTTTTT
TRBJ2-1,TRBV19,-,TRBD2,CVSSMGGGASYNEQFF,TGTGTCAGTAGTATGGGCGGGGGGGCATCCTACAATGAGCAGTTCTTC
TRBJ2-7,TRBV6-5,-,TRBD2,CASAREGLRYEQYF,TGTGCCAGCGCGCGGGAGGGCCTTAGGTACGAGCAGTACTTC
TRBJ2-7,TRBV30,few,-,CAWGGTDYEQYF,TGTGCCTGGGGGGGGACAGATTACGAGCAGTACTTC
TRBJ1-6,TRBV9,-,TRBD1,CASTQGGGRNSPLHF,TGTGCCAGCACCCAAGGAGGGGGCCGTAATTCACCCCTCCACTTT
TRBJ1-4,TRBV12-3/TRBV12-4,-,-,CASSGDEKLFF,TGTGCCAGCAGCGGGGACGAAAAACTGTTTTTT
TRBJ2-3,TRBV29-1,few,TRBD2,CSALAGGPEDTQYF,TGCAGCGCCCTGGCGGGAGGGCCAGAAGATACGCAGTATTTT
TRBJ2-4,TRBV4-1,many,-,CASSQDAKAAKNIQYF,TGCGCCAGCAGCCAAGATGCTAAGGCGGCCAAAAACATTCAGTACTTC
TRBJ2-5,TRBV7-2,-,-,CASSFSGGEQETRYF,TGTGCCAGCAGCTTTAGCGGAGGGGAACAAGAGACCCGGTACTTC
TRBJ2-5,TRBV20-1,-,TRBD1,CSAHDRGLETQYF,TGCAGTGCACATGACAGGGGGCTGGAGACCCAGTACTTC
TRBJ2-3,TRBV10-3,-,-,CAISDVGRGTDTQYF,TGTGCCATCAGTGATGTTGGACGGGGAACAGATACGCAGTATTTT
TRBJ1-1,TRBV24-1,-,-,CATSDPSLAKAFF,TGTGCCACCAGTGATCCGTCCCTGGCCAAGGCTTTCTTT
TRBJ2-6,TRBV3-1,-,TRBD1,CASSQCPSHRGSSSGANVLTF,TGTGCCAGCAGCCAATGTCCATCTCACAGGGGCTCTAGCTCTGGGGCCAACGTCCTGACTTTC
TRBJ2-5,TRBV19,few,TRBD1,CASSVPGTGGRETQYF,TGTGCCAGTAGCGTACCCGGGACAGGGGGTCGCGAGACCCAGTACTTC
TRBJ2-5,TRBV6-5,few,-,CASSLGRQQYF,TGTGCCAGCAGCCTCGGCCGCCAGCAGTACTTC
TRBJ2-5,TRBV29-1,few,-,CSVEEVAAVAETQYF,TGCAGCGTTGAGGAGGTGGCGGCCGTTGCAGAGACCCAGTACTTC
TRBJ2-5,TRBV20-1,-,TRBD2,CSAETSGEETQYF,TGCAGTGCTGAGACTAGCGGGGAAGAGACCCAGTACTTC
TRBJ2-3,TRBV27,-,-,CASSPPQGPDTQYF,TGTGCCAGCAGTCCCCCACAGGGCCCAGATACGCAGTATTTT